The 18 T cell receptor beta chains given below trace back to one sample, sequenced in a study of intratumoral heterogeneity in liver cancer. Assay: immunoSEQ multiplex PCR; the TCRdb copy retains only in-frame clones and omits some. This sample yields tens of thousands of clones, of which roughly 66% are seen a single time; about a sixth belongs to the top ten. Specimen: tumor-adjacent normal tissue, collected before any cancer treatment. Receptors were obtained from a woman aged 70 to 79 with hepatocellular carcinoma.

This clone was found a few times. This CDR3 is also generated by other DNA sequences in the sample. The CDR3 protein is CASSLEQVLTDTQYF. CDR3 bases: TGCGCCAGCAGCTTGGAACAGGTGTTAACAGATACGCAGTATTTT. The rearrangement links TRBV5-1 to TRBJ2-3; possibly TRBD1 for D (5 bases). V was cut by 0 bases and J by 3 bases, with 11 bases left in between. CDR1 is SGHRS, CDR2 YFSETQ, per germline. The CDR3 length is 15 residues.

The chain couples TRBV4-1 to TRBJ2-2; possibly TRBD1 for D (6 bases). V gave up 5 bases and J gave up 0 bases, with 13 bases separating them. The CDR3 has 16 amino acids. Looked up from germline, CDR1 is MGHRA and CDR2 is YSYEKL. The CDR3 is CASSNDRIANTGELFF. The DNA for the CDR3 is TGCGCCAGCAGCAACGACAGGATCGCGAACACCGGGGAGCTGTTTTTT.

This chain links TRBV3-1 (or the pseudogene TRBV3-2) with TRBJ2-1, with 9 bases aligning to TRBD2. The V gene's germline CDR1 is LGHDT and CDR2 YNNKEL (reference sequence). Trimming removed 1 base from V and 4 bases from J; junction bases left unmatched: 8. The CDR3 loop spans 17 amino acids. CDR3 residues: CASSQGASGRSYNEQFF. The CDR3 region has the DNA TGTGCCAGCAGCCAAGGAGCGAGCGGGAGGTCTTACAATGAGCAGTTCTTC.

The CDR3 spells CASSESKGDVDTQYF. The CDR3 nucleotides read TGTGCCAGCAGTGAATCGAAGGGGGATGTAGATACGCAGTATTTT. The J gene is TRBJ2-3, the V gene TRBV25-1; the D gene is possibly TRBD1 (6 bases). The V gene's germline CDR1 is MGHDK and CDR2 SYGVNS. The CDR3 contains 15 residues. V was cut by 1 base and J by 5 bases, with 13 bases left in between.

In this sample, this clone turned up once. V usage is TRBV6-5 and J usage is TRBJ2-3, with TRBD1 as a possible D gene (6 bases). Germline CDR1 is MNHEY and CDR2 is SVGAGI. The V gene lost 3 bases and the J gene lost 4 bases, with 11 bases spanning the gap. The length of the CDR3 is 14 residues. The DNA for the CDR3 is TGTGCCAGCAGTTATTTGGGGGCGGCAGATACGCAGTATTTT. It translates to CASSYLGAADTQYF.

The table lists this clone with a few counts. The rearrangement uses TRBV4-2 and TRBJ1-3; D is undetermined. In germline, CDR1 is LGHNA, CDR2 YNFKEQ. The CDR3 is made up of 16 amino acids. V lost 0 bases to trimming and J lost 0 bases, with 9 bases between them. The CDR3 protein is CASSQDWRSSGNTIYF. The CDR3, as DNA: TGTGCCAGCAGCCAAGATTGGCGGAGCTCTGGAAACACCATATATTTT.

The chain couples TRBV5-6 to TRBJ2-2; D not certain. The CDR3 has 12 amino acids. The ends were cut back, 0 bases at V and 9 bases at J, with 6 bases in the middle. Germline CDR1 is SGHDT and CDR2 is YYEEEE. DNA of the CDR3: TGTGCCAGCAGCTTGGCGGCGCGGGAGCTGTTTTTT. This translates into CASSLAARELFF.

The rearrangement links TRBV9 to TRBJ2-1, with 12 bases that match TRBD2. The CDR3 extends over 15 amino acids. With V trimmed by 4 bases and J by 5 bases, 4 bases remained unmatched. Germline values: CDR1 SGDLS, CDR2 YYNGEE. CDR3 DNA: TGTGCCAGCAGCCCGACTAGCGGGAGCCACAATGAGCAGTTCTTC. Translated, it gives CASSPTSGSHNEQFF.

The chain links TRBV10-3 to TRBJ2-1; 7 bases match TRBD1. The CDR3 is 15 amino acids. Looked up from germline, CDR1 is ENHRY and CDR2 is SYGVKD. The junction had 8 bases not matched to a gene; V was cut back by 3 bases and J by 6 bases. CDR3 sequence reads: CAISEMPGGINEQFF. The CDR3 coding sequence is TGTGCCATCAGTGAAATGCCAGGGGGAATCAATGAGCAGTTCTTC.

The CDR3 is CASSQSGTSGSKNIQYF. As DNA, the CDR3 is TGTGCCAGCAGCCAATCCGGGACTAGCGGATCTAAAAACATTCAGTACTTC. The V and J genes are TRBV3-1 (or the pseudogene TRBV3-2) and TRBJ2-4, with 11 nucleotides matching TRBD2. The ends lost 2 bases at V and 4 bases at J; junction bases unmatched: 7. The CDR3 is 17 residues long. Germline CDR1 is LGHDT and CDR2 is YNNKEL (reference sequence).

The V and J genes are TRBV6-5 and TRBJ2-1; 10 positions match TRBD2. Germline V CDR1 and CDR2: MNHEY, SVGAGI. This CDR3 contains 14 residues. V lost 10 bases to trimming and J lost 3 bases; unmatched junction nucleotides: 6. The CDR3 bases are TGTGCCACTGGGGGGACTAGCGACTACAATGAGCAGTTCTTC. This gives the protein CATGGTSDYNEQFF.

The rearrangement links TRBV7-2 to TRBJ1-5; the D is unclear. The V gene's germline CDR1 is SGHTA and CDR2 FQGNSA. V was pared by 5 bases and J by 2 bases, with 10 bases between. The CDR3 is 14 amino acids. CDR3 amino acids: CASSTRRGNQPQHF. The DNA for the CDR3 is TGTGCCAGCAGCACTAGACGGGGCAATCAGCCCCAGCATTTT.

The CDR3 protein is CASSLGPTPKDTQYF. The CDR3 DNA reads TGCGCCAGCAGCCTCGGACCGACTCCTAAGGATACGCAGTATTTT. The chain uses TRBV5-1 and TRBJ2-3; no firm D call. The V gene lost 4 bases and the J gene lost 6 bases, with 18 bases spanning the gap. The CDR3 runs to 15 residues. CDR1 and CDR2 (germline): SGHRS, YFSETQ.

This chain links TRBV5-1 with TRBJ2-3, with a possible D match to TRBD2 (6 bases). Per the germline V gene, CDR1 is SGHRS and CDR2 is YFSETQ. The CDR3 runs to 14 residues. The ends were cut back, 1 base at V and 5 bases at J, with 11 bases in the middle. CDR3 amino acids: CASSLSGEGDTQYF. The CDR3 coding sequence is TGCGCCAGCAGCTTGTCGGGAGAAGGAGATACGCAGTATTTT.

Sample share makes this clone medium-sized. The chain uses TRBV4-2 and TRBJ1-2, with D possibly TRBD1 on 5 matching bases. The germline V gene encodes CDR1 LGHNA and CDR2 YNFKEQ. V was pared by 9 bases and J by 6 bases, with 20 bases between. The CDR3 contains 14 residues. In DNA, the CDR3 is TGTGCCAGATCCCTGGGGGAGCGTTCTGATGGCTACACCTTC. It specifies CARSLGERSDGYTF.

V and J are TRBV28 and TRBJ1-1; D call uncertain. With 5 bases removed from V and 3 bases from J, the gap between germline ends came to 7 bases. CDR1 is MDHEN, CDR2 SYDVKM, per germline. The CDR3 length is 12 residues. Here the CDR3 DNA reads TGTGCCAGCAGTGGCCCGGACACTGAAGCTTTCTTT. Its protein product is CASSGPDTEAFF.

The chain joins TRBV28 to TRBJ2-4; D gene ambiguous. In germline, CDR1 is MDHEN, CDR2 SYDVKM. This CDR3 is built from 13 residues. The germline V and J ends were trimmed by 7 bases and 4 bases, with 11 bases remaining between them. The CDR3 spells CASNLTIKNIQYF. DNA for the CDR3: TGTGCCAGCAATTTGACAATTAAAAACATTCAGTACTTC.

This clone is labeled as medium-sized. The gene calls are TRBV6-2 or TRBV6-3 and TRBJ2-7; 9 bases are a match to TRBD2. This CDR3 has 14 residues. Looked up from germline, CDR1 is MNHEY and CDR2 is SVGEGT. V dropped 1 base and J dropped 4; count of bases not matched to a gene: 2. CDR3 region: CASSYFAGGYEQYF. Here the CDR3 DNA reads TGTGCCAGCAGTTACTTTGCGGGAGGGTACGAGCAGTACTTC.